The 23 T cell receptor beta chains below come from one sample, sequenced in a study of shared T cell receptors in the human thymus (dated by TCRdb to the early 2020s). Libraries were prepared through the immunoSEQ multiplex PCR assay. Held by TCRdb, this immuneACCESS table contains in-frame sequences only and omits some clones. Under half of the omission traces to an unresolved V gene where checked; the cause of the rest is unknown. The sample table shows roughly 700,000 clones, and approximately 90% are seen once. Jointly, the top ten make up around 0.0099% of the sample. These data are also associated with another study on human thymus T cells.

Input material: thymocytes. The receptors come from a boy under two years old with a congenital heart defect. Donor details come from another sample of the same person, matched by shared clones.

This rearrangement joins TRBV29-1 to TRBJ2-3; 11 bases fit TRBD2. Germline V gene data show CDR1 as SQVTM and CDR2 as ANQGSEA. J gave up 4 bases and V 2 bases, and 14 bases lay outside the gene matches. The CDR3 has 18 residues. The CDR3 loop is CSVEWGLGSGRVADTQYF. The CDR3 nucleotides are TGCAGCGTTGAATGGGGGCTAGGTAGCGGGAGGGTGGCAGATACGCAGTATTTT.

The rearrangement links TRBV14 to TRBJ2-7, with TRBD2 matching over 16 bases. From germline, CDR1 is SGHDN and CDR2 FVKESK. CDR3 length: 20 amino acids. Unmatched junction bases numbered 10, after V lost 0 bases and J lost 2 bases. The CDR3 region has the DNA TGTGCCAGCAGCCAAGATATCCCCGGGACTAGCGGGAGGGCCCCCTACGAGCAGTACTTC. This codes for CASSQDIPGTSGRAPYEQYF.

J is TRBJ2-6 and V is TRBV4-1, with a possible D match to TRBD1 (6 bases). In germline, CDR1 is MGHRA, CDR2 YSYEKL. Trimming took off 3 bases at V and 4 bases at J, with 16 bases between the two ends. The CDR3 sequence is 17 residues long. The DNA of the CDR3 is TGCGCCAGCAGCCAGTGGCCCGCAGGGGTAGGGGCCAACGTCCTGACTTTC. Translating it yields CASSQWPAGVGANVLTF.

This sequence joins TRBV6-1 and TRBJ1-2; D is possibly TRBD1 (6 bases). Trimming removed 6 bases at V and 5 bases at J, with 13 bases between. Germline lookup yields CDR1 MNHNS and CDR2 SASEGT. The CDR3 has 13 residues. This CDR3 reads CASSGQKRYGYTF. CDR3 in DNA: TGTGCCAGCAGCGGACAGAAGAGATATGGCTACACCTTC.

The rearrangement uses TRBV6-5 and TRBJ1-6, with a weak D call TRBD1 (5 bases). V lost 2 bases, J lost 5 bases, and 10 bases lay in between. The CDR3 is 15 residues long. Germline values: CDR1 MNHEY, CDR2 SVGAGI. The CDR3 spells CASSYRGEDNSPLHF. The CDR3 coding sequence is TGTGCCAGCAGTTACAGGGGCGAGGATAATTCACCCCTCCACTTT.

This clone was seen just once. The V and J genes are TRBV18 and TRBJ2-1; 9 nucleotides line up with TRBD1. J was trimmed by 2 bases and V by 4 bases; bases with no gene match: 9. There are 17 residues in the CDR3. The germline V gene has CDR1 KGHSH and CDR2 LQKENI. This chain's CDR3 is CASSLGTGRNPYNEQFF. CDR3 nucleotides: TGTGCCAGCTCACTTGGGACAGGGCGTAACCCCTACAATGAGCAGTTCTTC. Looking up the rest from reference TRBV18 and TRBJ2-1 gives the full variable domain: NAGVMQNPRHLVRRRGQEARLRCSPMKGHSHVYWYRQLPEEGLKFMVYLQKENIIDESGMPKERFSAEFPKEGPSILRIQQVVRGDSAAYFCASSLGTGRNPYNEQFFGPGTRLTVL.

V is TRBV7-3 and J is TRBJ1-5; D possibly corresponds to TRBD1 (6 bases). From germline, CDR1 is SGHTA and CDR2 FQGTGA. Trimming shortened V by 5 bases and J by 2 bases, and 16 bases separated the two germline ends. The CDR3 consists of 16 residues. In nucleotides, the CDR3 is TGTGCCAGCAGCCCATCCGGGACACGGTGCAATCAGCCCCAGCATTTT. Translating it yields CASSPSGTRCNQPQHF.

Written as DNA, the CDR3 is TGTGCCAGCAGATCGTATAGCGGGAGACCGAACACCGGGGAGCTGTTTTTT. Residues: CASRSYSGRPNTGELFF. The chain is built from TRBV27 and TRBJ2-2, with 9 nucleotides matching TRBD2. This CDR3 region has 17 residues. After removal of 6 bases from V and 0 bases from J, the junction contained 8 bases not matched to a gene. Germline CDR1 reads MNHEY; CDR2 reads SMNVEV (reference sequence).

This chain joins TRBV7-2 and TRBJ2-7, with TRBD2 identical over 14 bases. V was pared by 0 bases and J by 4 bases, with 11 bases of the junction left unmatched. The CDR3 has 19 amino acids. Germline CDR1 is SGHTA and CDR2 is FQGNSA. The CDR3, as DNA: TGTGCCAGCAGCTTAGCGGTAAATATGGGGACTAGCGGGAGTTACGAGCAGTACTTC. This sequence encodes CASSLAVNMGTSGSYEQYF.

V is TRBV7-4 and J is TRBJ2-1; TRBD2 matches at 9 bases. In germline, CDR1 is SGHVT, CDR2 SQSDAQ. The length of the CDR3 is 18 residues. The J segment lost 8 bases and the V segment lost 5 bases, leaving 19 bases of the junction unmatched. The CDR3 DNA sequence: TGTGCCAGCAGCCCGCTGACAAACACCGGGACTAGCATCGATGAGCAGTTCTTC. It specifies CASSPLTNTGTSIDEQFF.

The CDR3 DNA reads TGTGCCTGGATCACCGGACCCGCGGGCACTGAAGCTTTCTTT. It encodes CAWITGPAGTEAFF. The V and J genes are TRBV30 and TRBJ1-1; D not resolved. Germline CDR1 reads GTSNPN; CDR2 reads SVGIG (reference sequence). CDR3 size: 14 residues. V was shortened by 4 bases and J by 4 bases, with 16 bases between the two germline ends.

The V gene is TRBV6-5, the J gene TRBJ1-1, with a tentative D call TRBD1 (6 bases). Germline loops: CDR1 MNHEY, CDR2 SVGAGI. There are 14 residues in the CDR3. Deletions cut 7 bases from V and 3 bases from J, with 15 bases between. The CDR3 coding sequence is TGTGCCAGCACAACGGGGGGGGGCTACACTGAAGCTTTCTTT. Amino acid sequence: CASTTGGGYTEAFF.

The chain is built from TRBV5-1 and TRBJ1-4; possibly TRBD1 for D (5 bases). The CDR3 covers 19 residues. CDR1 is SGHRS, CDR2 YFSETQ, per germline. The V end lost 4 bases, the J end lost 0 bases, and 22 bases lay between the germline ends. DNA for the CDR3: TGCGCCAGCAGCCTAATTGGGCGCAGGGAGGGATCAACTAATGAAAAACTGTTTTTT. Protein: CASSLIGRREGSTNEKLFF.

This clone was seen only once. The gene calls are TRBV2 and TRBJ1-2, with TRBD1 identical over 10 bases. CDR1 is SNHLY and CDR2 is FYNNEI in the germline V gene. The CDR3 extends over 17 amino acids. After removal of 2 bases from V and 2 bases from J, the junction contained 8 bases not matched to a gene. CDR3 in DNA: TGTGCCAGCAGTGAAAATGCGGGACAGGGGTACAACTATGGCTACACCTTC. It encodes CASSENAGQGYNYGYTF. The full variable domain, in which reference TRBV2 and TRBJ1-2 provide the parts outside the CDR3, is EPEVTQTPSHQVTQMGQEVILRCVPISNHLYFYWYRQILGQKVEFLVSFYNNEISEKSEIFDDQFSVERPDGSNFTLKIRSTKLEDSAMYFCASSENAGQGYNYGYTFGSGTRLTVV.

This chain joins TRBV15 and TRBJ1-2, with TRBD1 as a possible D gene (6 bases). Trimming pared 1 base from V and 9 bases from J, leaving 15 bases between. In germline, CDR1 is LNHNV, CDR2 YYDKDF (reference sequence). CDR3 size: 14 residues. CDR3 DNA: TGTGCCACCAGCAGAGTCGGACAGAAGAGGAGCTACACCTTC. This translates into CATSRVGQKRSYTF.

The CDR3 DNA reads TGTGCCAGCAGCCTCGACAGGCCGAACACCGGGGAGCTGTTTTTT. Translation: CASSLDRPNTGELFF. The rearrangement links TRBV14 to TRBJ2-2, with D maybe TRBD1 (6 bases). The CDR3 runs to 15 residues. Germline V gives CDR1 SGHDN, CDR2 FVKESK. V shed 4 bases and J shed 0 bases, with 9 bases lying between them. The full variable domain, in which reference TRBV14 and TRBJ2-2 provide the parts outside the CDR3, is EAGVTQFPSHSVIEKGQTVTLRCDPISGHDNLYWYRRVMGKEIKFLLHFVKESKQDESGMPNNRFLAERTGGTYSTLKVQPAELEDSGVYFCASSLDRPNTGELFFGEGSRLTVL.

The V and J genes are TRBV15 and TRBJ1-1, with TRBD1 matching over 9 bases. The length of the CDR3 is 14 residues. With 5 bases clipped from V and 6 bases from J, the junction kept 7 bases outside the gene matches. Looked up from germline, CDR1 is LNHNV and CDR2 is YYDKDF (reference sequence). The CDR3 DNA sequence: TGTGCCACCAGCCAGGGGACAGGGAGCTCTGAAGCTTTCTTT. As protein: CATSQGTGSSEAFF.

The gene calls are TRBV6-5 and TRBJ1-1, with 9 bases identical to TRBD1. The CDR3 is 14 amino acids. CDR1 and CDR2 (germline): MNHEY, SVGAGI. The trim removed 2 bases at V and 3 bases at J, leaving 1 base unmatched. In DNA, the CDR3 is TGTGCCAGCAGTTACCGGACAGGGGACACTGAAGCTTTCTTT. Amino acid sequence: CASSYRTGDTEAFF.

The chain couples TRBV7-6 to TRBJ2-1; TRBD2 might be the D (7 bases). The germline V and J ends were trimmed by 8 bases and 5 bases, with 10 bases remaining between them. This CDR3 is 12 amino acids long. CDR1 and CDR2 (germline): SGHVS, FNYEAQ. Here the CDR3 DNA reads TGTGCCAGCGGGGGGGCCGACAATGAGCAGTTCTTC. This sequence encodes CASGGADNEQFF.

The chain is built from TRBV2 and TRBJ1-2, with 10 bases fitting TRBD1. The CDR3 consists of 13 residues. Germline values: CDR1 SNHLY, CDR2 FYNNEI. The ends lost 6 bases at V and 4 bases at J; junction bases unmatched: 2. The CDR3 sequence is CASSGDRGYGYTF. CDR3 bases: TGTGCCAGCAGCGGGGACAGGGGCTATGGCTACACCTTC. The entire variable domain, with the rest obtained from reference TRBV2 and TRBJ1-2, is as follows: EPEVTQTPSHQVTQMGQEVILRCVPISNHLYFYWYRQILGQKVEFLVSFYNNEISEKSEIFDDQFSVERPDGSNFTLKIRSTKLEDSAMYFCASSGDRGYGYTFGSGTRLTVV.

This clone was picked up a small number of times. This chain connects TRBV15 to TRBJ1-3; D perhaps matches TRBD1 (6 bases). This CDR3 spans 15 amino acids. In germline, CDR1 is LNHNV, CDR2 YYDKDF (reference sequence). V lost 5 bases, J lost 0 bases, and 11 bases lay in between. The CDR3 nucleotides are TGTGCCACCAGCCGCCCCAGGGGCTCTGGAAACACCATATATTTT. Translating it yields CATSRPRGSGNTIYF. Variable domain in full (rest from reference TRBV15 and TRBJ1-3): DAMVIQNPRYQVTQFGKPVTLSCSQTLNHNVMYWYQQKSSQAPKLLFHYYDKDFNNEADTPDNFQSRRPNTSFCFLDIRSPGLGDTAMYLCATSRPRGSGNTIYFGEGSWLTVV.

This clone was found once. CDR3 in amino acids: CASSPLSGALGEQYF. CDR3 coding DNA: TGCGCCAGCAGCCCCTTGTCGGGAGCCCTCGGCGAGCAGTACTTC. This rearrangement joins TRBV5-1 to TRBJ2-7, with D possibly TRBD2 on 6 matching bases. Trimming removed 4 bases at V and 6 bases at J, with 20 bases between. Germline CDR1 is SGHRS and CDR2 is YFSETQ. There are 15 residues in the CDR3. The full variable domain, with the rest looked up from reference TRBV5-1 and TRBJ2-7, is KAGVTQTPRYLIKTRGQQVTLSCSPISGHRSVSWYQQTPGQGLQFLFEYFSETQRNKGNFPGRFSGRQFSNSRSEMNVSTLELGDSALYLCASSPLSGALGEQYFGPGTRLTVT.

The chain links TRBV7-9 to TRBJ1-2; the match to TRBD1 covers 10 bases. Germline V lookup: CDR1 SEHNR, CDR2 FQNEAQ (reference sequence). CDR3 length equals 15 residues. J was trimmed by 3 bases and V by 4 bases; bases with no gene match: 5. The DNA for the CDR3 is TGTGCCAGCAGCTCCCGACAGGGGGCTCACTATGGCTACACCTTC. It translates to CASSSRQGAHYGYTF.